The 12 T cell receptor beta chains below all came from one sample that was sequenced in a study of cytomegalovirus exposure and HLA in healthy donors. The PCR made use of 60 Vbeta and 13 Jbeta primers. Data came from immunoSEQ multiplex PCR; TCRdb stores just in-frame clones and leaves some out. This table holds some 200,000 clones, 82% found once. The sequenced material came from PBMCs. Receptor source: a woman between 18 and 29 years old in good health and CMV-seronegative.

The chain uses TRBV7-2 and TRBJ2-7, with D maybe TRBD2 (7 bases). Trimming shortened V by 2 bases and J by 3 bases, and 14 bases separated the two germline ends. The CDR3 has 15 amino acids. Germline V lookup: CDR1 SGHTA, CDR2 FQGNSA. CDR3 bases: TGTGCCAGCAGCTTAAGCGAGGGGGGGGGCTACGAGCAGTACTTC. This encodes CASSLSEGGGYEQYF.

J is TRBJ2-3 and V is TRBV10-2, with 14 bases aligning to TRBD2. Trimming cost V 5 bases and J 4 bases; bases outside gene matches: 5. From germline, CDR1 is WSHSY and CDR2 SAAADI. The CDR3 spans 16 residues. The CDR3: CASSMGLAGAADTQYF. The CDR3 DNA is TGCGCCAGCAGTATGGGACTAGCGGGGGCAGCAGATACGCAGTATTTT.

The CDR3 reads CASSLVRIAFGETQYF. The CDR3 nucleotides are TGTGCCAGCAGCTTAGTGCGTATTGCTTTCGGGGAGACCCAGTACTTC. V and J are TRBV7-8 and TRBJ2-5, with unresolved D. The CDR3 is made up of 16 amino acids. Germline V gives CDR1 SGHVS, CDR2 FQNEAQ. The ends were cut back, 1 base at V and 5 bases at J, with 17 bases in the middle.

This clone occurred once. The rearrangement links TRBV5-4 to TRBJ2-3; tentatively, D is TRBD1 (6 bases). The CDR3 covers 16 residues. The ends were cut back, 4 bases at V and 3 bases at J, with 18 bases in the middle. Germline loops: CDR1 SGHNT, CDR2 YYREEE (reference sequence). Here the CDR3 DNA reads TGTGCCAGCAGCGTAGGGACACCACCAACTACAGATACGCAGTATTTT. The encoded protein is CASSVGTPPTTDTQYF.

The chain's CDR3 is CASTRTSREQYF. The DNA for the CDR3 is TGTGCCAGCACTAGGACTAGCCGCGAGCAGTACTTC. The genes are TRBV6-1 and TRBJ2-7; 8 bases agree with TRBD2. The CDR3 consists of 12 residues. The J segment lost 6 bases and the V segment lost 7 bases, leaving 5 bases of the junction unmatched. The germline V gene encodes CDR1 MNHNS and CDR2 SASEGT.

V and J are TRBV2 and TRBJ2-7; D gene unclear. Trimming cost V 8 bases and J 5 bases, with 16 bases left between them. This CDR3 contains 13 residues. CDR1 and CDR2 from the germline V gene are SNHLY and FYNNEI. The CDR3 coding sequence is TGTGCCAGCGGCGGTAGCTCGAGCGACGAGCAGTACTTC. Translated: CASGGSSSDEQYF. The whole variable domain, filled in from reference TRBV2 and TRBJ2-7, reads EPEVTQTPSHQVTQMGQEVILRCVPISNHLYFYWYRQILGQKVEFLVSFYNNEISEKSEIFDDQFSVERPDGSNFTLKIRSTKLEDSAMYFCASGGSSSDEQYFGPGTRLTVT.

The V call is TRBV5-6, the J call TRBJ2-1; maybe TRBD1 (5 bases). The germline V gene encodes CDR1 SGHDT and CDR2 YYEEEE. The CDR3 has 13 residues. The ends were cut back, 4 bases at V and 3 bases at J, with 8 bases in the middle. Here the CDR3 reads CASSGQGYNEQFF. CDR3 DNA sequence: TGTGCCAGCAGCGGCCAGGGCTACAATGAGCAGTTCTTC.

The J gene is TRBJ2-5, the V gene TRBV2, with a tentative D call TRBD2 (5 bases). Trimming took 6 bases from V and 1 from J, leaving 12 bases between them. The length of the CDR3 is 14 residues. Germline lookup yields CDR1 SNHLY and CDR2 FYNNEI. CDR3 residues: CASRDSRGQETQYF. The CDR3 DNA is TGTGCCAGCAGAGATAGCCGGGGCCAAGAGACCCAGTACTTC.

The chain couples TRBV29-1 to TRBJ1-2, with 9 bases matching TRBD1. From germline, CDR1 is SQVTM and CDR2 ANQGSEA. The CDR3 runs 17 residues. J lost 4 bases, V lost 1 base, and 13 bases had no gene match. The CDR3 is CSVEAPGQGRLVYGYTF. The CDR3 DNA is TGCAGCGTTGAAGCGCCGGGACAGGGCCGTCTCGTCTATGGCTACACCTTC. Full variable domain (missing parts from reference TRBV29-1 and TRBJ1-2): SAVISQKPSRDICQRGTSLTIQCQVDSQVTMMFWYRQQPGQSLTLIATANQGSEATYESGFVIDKFPISRPNLTFSTLTVSNMSPEDSSIYLCSVEAPGQGRLVYGYTFGSGTRLTVV.

The V call is TRBV4-2, the J call TRBJ1-1, with a possible D match to TRBD1 (6 bases). The V end lost 0 bases, the J end lost 0 bases, and 23 bases lay between the germline ends. This CDR3 is built from 20 residues. The V gene's germline CDR1 is LGHNA and CDR2 YNFKEQ. The CDR3 bases are TGTGCCAGCAGCCAAGATGGCCTAACAGGGTACTTAGGGCTGAACACTGAAGCTTTCTTT. This translates into CASSQDGLTGYLGLNTEAFF.

The chain links TRBV5-4 to TRBJ2-5; D might be TRBD1 (6 bases). This CDR3 has 14 amino acids. The V end lost 0 bases, the J end lost 4 bases, and 10 bases lay between the germline ends. Germline loops: CDR1 SGHNT, CDR2 YYREEE (reference sequence). CDR3 amino acids: CASSLEQGVETQYF. The DNA of the CDR3 is TGTGCCAGCAGCTTGGAACAGGGAGTAGAGACCCAGTACTTC. The variable domain in full, completed from reference TRBV5-4 and TRBJ2-5, reads ETGVTQSPTHLIKTRGQQVTLRCSSQSGHNTVSWYQQALGQGPQFIFQYYREEENGRGNFPPRFSGLQFPNYSSELNVNALELDDSALYLCASSLEQGVETQYFGPGTRLLVL.

This clone showed up just once. The CDR3, as DNA: TGTGCCAGCAGCTTTTTTGACAGGGGGAACACTGAAGCTTTCTTT. Its protein is CASSFFDRGNTEAFF. V usage is TRBV5-4 and J usage is TRBJ1-1; 8 nucleotides line up with TRBD1. Looked up from germline, CDR1 is SGHNT and CDR2 is YYREEE (reference sequence). The J segment lost 1 base and the V segment lost 2 bases, leaving 4 bases of the junction unmatched. The CDR3 runs to 15 residues. The full variable domain, with the rest looked up from reference TRBV5-4 and TRBJ1-1, is ETGVTQSPTHLIKTRGQQVTLRCSSQSGHNTVSWYQQALGQGPQFIFQYYREEENGRGNFPPRFSGLQFPNYSSELNVNALELDDSALYLCASSFFDRGNTEAFFGQGTRLTVV.